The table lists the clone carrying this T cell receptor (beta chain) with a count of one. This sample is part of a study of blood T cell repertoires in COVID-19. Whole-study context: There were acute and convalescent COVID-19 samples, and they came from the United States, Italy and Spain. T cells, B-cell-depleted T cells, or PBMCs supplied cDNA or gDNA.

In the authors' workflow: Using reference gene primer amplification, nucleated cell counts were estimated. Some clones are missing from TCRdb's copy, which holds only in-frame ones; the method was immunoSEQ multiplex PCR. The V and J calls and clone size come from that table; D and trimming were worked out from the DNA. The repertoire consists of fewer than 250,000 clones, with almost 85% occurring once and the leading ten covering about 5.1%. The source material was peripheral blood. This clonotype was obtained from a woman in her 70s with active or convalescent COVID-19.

The CDR3 spells CASSLGTSSYEQYF. The DNA for the CDR3 is TGCGCCAGCAGCTTGGGGACTAGCTCCTACGAGCAGTACTTC. This rearrangement joins TRBV5-1 to TRBJ2-7, with 7 bases matching TRBD2. The CDR3 runs 14 residues. V gave up 0 bases and J gave up 0 bases; unmatched junction bases: 0. Germline-derived CDR1 and CDR2 are SGHRS and YFSETQ.